This TCR beta chain was captured by sequencing in a study of neoadjuvant nivolumab and ipilimumab in lung cancer. Study summary: Nivolumab 3 mg/kg was given days 1, 15 and 29, plus ipilimumab 1 mg/kg day 1 in combination. The study's findings and limits: Pathologic regression was not significantly tied to TCR clonality.

The protocol was immunoSEQ multiplex PCR, while the TCRdb copy is restricted to in-frame clones and leaves out a portion. The sample comprises fewer than 35,000 clones, 65% to 85% of which are singletons, and approximately 6.6% rests with the top ten. As to this clone: Its matching antigen is unknown.

The V and J ends lost 2 bases and 3 bases respectively, with 17 bases between them. This CDR3 contains 16 residues. Germline V gives CDR1 SGHDT, CDR2 YYEEEE. Sample: peripheral blood, taken before neoadjuvant nivolumab, alone or with ipilimumab. The chain uses TRBV5-6 and TRBJ1-1; D unresolved. The sequence was collected from an adult with non-small cell lung cancer. CDR3 amino acids: CASSLGHLTSHTEAFF. DNA of the CDR3: TGTGCCAGCAGCTTAGGGCACCTAACTTCCCACACTGAAGCTTTCTTT.